This TCR beta chain appears in the sequencing data of a study of blood T cell repertoires in COVID-19. Sequencing used immunoSEQ multiplex PCR; TCRdb keeps in-frame clones, though not all of them. This repertoire shows fewer than 200,000 clones, 70% to 85% found once; its top ten account for roughly 17%. This clone was found once. Trimming cost V 4 bases and J 6 bases, with 10 bases left between them. Germline V gene data show CDR1 as SNHLY and CDR2 as FYNNEI. The CDR3 has 13 amino acids. Input material: PBMCs or T cells enriched from blood (not recorded which). This receptor was identified in a woman between 50 and 59 years old who had recovered from COVID-19. The chain recombines TRBV2 with TRBJ2-1; TRBD1 might be the D (6 bases). The CDR3 protein is CASSVGGTNEQFF. The CDR3 nucleotides read TGTGCCAGCAGTGTAGGGGGTACCAATGAGCAGTTCTTC.